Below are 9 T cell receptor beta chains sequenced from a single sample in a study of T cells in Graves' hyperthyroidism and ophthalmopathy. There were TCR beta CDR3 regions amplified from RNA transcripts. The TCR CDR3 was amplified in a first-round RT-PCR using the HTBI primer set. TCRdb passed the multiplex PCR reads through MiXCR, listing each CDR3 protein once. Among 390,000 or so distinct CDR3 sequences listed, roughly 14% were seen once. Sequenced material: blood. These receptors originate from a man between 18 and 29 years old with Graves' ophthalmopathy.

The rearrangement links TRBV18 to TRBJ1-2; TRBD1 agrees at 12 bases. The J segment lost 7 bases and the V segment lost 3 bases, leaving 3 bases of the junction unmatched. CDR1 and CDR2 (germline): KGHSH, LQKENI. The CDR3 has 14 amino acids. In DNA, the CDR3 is TGTGCCAGCTCACCCGGGACAGGGGGCCGTGGCTACACCTTC. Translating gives CASSPGTGGRGYTF.

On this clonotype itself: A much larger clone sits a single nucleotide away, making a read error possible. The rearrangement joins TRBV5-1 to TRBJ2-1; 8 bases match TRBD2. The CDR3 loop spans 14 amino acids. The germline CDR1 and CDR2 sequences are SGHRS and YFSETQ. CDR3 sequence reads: CTSSSSGSLNEQFF. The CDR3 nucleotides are TGCACCAGCAGCTCCAGCGGGAGTCTAAATGAGCAGTTCTTC.

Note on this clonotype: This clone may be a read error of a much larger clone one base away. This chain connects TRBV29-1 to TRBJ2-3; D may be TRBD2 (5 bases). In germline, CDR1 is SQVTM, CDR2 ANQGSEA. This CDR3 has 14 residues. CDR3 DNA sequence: TGCAGCGTTGAGGCCGGGGATGCCACAGATCCGCAGTATTTT. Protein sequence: CSVEAGDATDPQYF.

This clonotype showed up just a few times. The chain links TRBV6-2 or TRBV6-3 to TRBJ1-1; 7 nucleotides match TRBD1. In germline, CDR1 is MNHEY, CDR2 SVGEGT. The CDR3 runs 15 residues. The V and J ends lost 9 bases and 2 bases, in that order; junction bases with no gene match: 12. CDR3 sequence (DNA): TGTGCCAGTCAGGTACCGGGACAGATAAACACTGAAGCTTTCTTT. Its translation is CASQVPGQINTEAFF.

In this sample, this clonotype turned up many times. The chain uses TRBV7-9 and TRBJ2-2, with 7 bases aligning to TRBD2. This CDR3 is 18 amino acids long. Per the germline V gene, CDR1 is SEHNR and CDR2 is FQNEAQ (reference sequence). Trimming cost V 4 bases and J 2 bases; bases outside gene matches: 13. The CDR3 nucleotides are TGTGCCAGCAGCTATCCGGAAGTTAGCGGGCTTAACACCGGGGAGCTGTTTTTT. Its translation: CASSYPEVSGLNTGELFF.

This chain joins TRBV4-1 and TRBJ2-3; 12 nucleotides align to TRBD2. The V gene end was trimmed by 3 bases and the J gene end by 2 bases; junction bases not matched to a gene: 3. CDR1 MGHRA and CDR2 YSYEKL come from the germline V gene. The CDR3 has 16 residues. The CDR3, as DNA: TGCGCCAGCAGCCACAGACTAGCGGGAGTCACAGATACGCAGTATTTT. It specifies CASSHRLAGVTDTQYF.

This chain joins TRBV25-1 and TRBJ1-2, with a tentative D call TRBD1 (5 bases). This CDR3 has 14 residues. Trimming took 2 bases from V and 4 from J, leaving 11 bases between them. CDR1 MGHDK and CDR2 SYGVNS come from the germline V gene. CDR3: CASSEEGLLYGYTF. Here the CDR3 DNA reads TGTGCCAGCAGTGAAGAGGGGCTTCTCTATGGCTACACCTTC.

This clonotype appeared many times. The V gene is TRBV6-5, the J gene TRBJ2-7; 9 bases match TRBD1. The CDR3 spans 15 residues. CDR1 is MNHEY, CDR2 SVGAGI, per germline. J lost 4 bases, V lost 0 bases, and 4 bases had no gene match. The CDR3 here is CASSYSSGQGYEQYF. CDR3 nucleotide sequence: TGTGCCAGCAGTTACTCGTCGGGACAGGGTTACGAGCAGTACTTC.

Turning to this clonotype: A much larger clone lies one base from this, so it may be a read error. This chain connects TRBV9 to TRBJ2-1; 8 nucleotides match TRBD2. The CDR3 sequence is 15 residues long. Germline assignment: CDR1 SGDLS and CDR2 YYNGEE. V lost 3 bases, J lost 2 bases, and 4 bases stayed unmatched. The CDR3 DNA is TGTGCCAGCAGCGCCCGAGCGGGGGCCTACAATGAGCAGTTCTTC. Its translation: CASSARAGAYNEQFF. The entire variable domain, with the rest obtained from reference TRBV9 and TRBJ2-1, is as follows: DSGVTQTPKHLITATGQRVTLRCSPRSGDLSVYWYQQSLDQGLQFLIQYYNGEERAKGNILERFSAQQFPDLHSELNLSSLELGDSALYFCASSARAGAYNEQFFGPGTRLTVL.